What follows are 27 T cell receptor beta chains derived from one specimen sequenced in a study of T cell responses to AZD1222 COVID-19 vaccine. TCRdb's copy holds only in-frame clones and misses some; the assay was immunoSEQ multiplex PCR. This sample has approximately 99,000 clones; about 89% occur once, and the top ten carry approximately 9%. Material: peripheral blood, obtained 28 days after the second AZD1222 dose. These receptors were collected from an adult who received the AZD1222 COVID-19 vaccine.

The count of this clone is one. The chain carries TRBV6-5 and TRBJ1-2; the match to TRBD1 covers 9 bases. Trimming removed 11 bases from V and 5 bases from J; junction bases left unmatched: 12. Germline V gene lookup returns CDR1 MNHEY and CDR2 SVGAGI. The CDR3 has 14 residues. The CDR3 bases are TGTGCCGTATCCAGGACAGGGGTGGGATATGGCTACACCTTC. This translates into CAVSRTGVGYGYTF.

The chain joins TRBV28 to TRBJ2-1; 8 nucleotides agree with TRBD2. In germline, CDR1 is MDHEN, CDR2 SYDVKM. This CDR3 has 12 residues. V lost 3 bases and J lost 15; bases outside the gene matches: 7. Here the CDR3 reads CASSLREAPRFF. CDR3 nucleotide sequence: TGTGCCAGCAGTTTGCGGGAGGCCCCCCGGTTCTTC.

This CDR3 is CASRTGTVVNQPQHF. The CDR3 bases are TGTGCCAGCAGAACCGGGACAGTAGTCAATCAGCCCCAGCATTTT. This sequence joins TRBV28 and TRBJ1-5, with 7 bases that match TRBD1. The CDR3 length is 15 residues. CDR1 is MDHEN, CDR2 SYDVKM, per germline. V dropped 6 bases and J dropped 3; count of bases not matched to a gene: 8.

This clone was observed a single time. V is TRBV9 and J is TRBJ1-6; unclear D gene. The germline V gene has CDR1 SGDLS and CDR2 YYNGEE. The V and J ends lost 0 bases and 7 bases respectively, with 23 bases between them. The CDR3 is made up of 19 amino acids. The CDR3: CASSVEGLLESVGNSPLHF. The CDR3 DNA reads as TGTGCCAGCAGCGTAGAGGGTTTATTGGAGTCGGTTGGGAATTCACCCCTCCACTTT.

The chain has TRBV28 and TRBJ1-4; D gene uncertain. Germline V gene lookup returns CDR1 MDHEN and CDR2 SYDVKM. Trimming pared 7 bases from V and 7 bases from J, leaving 10 bases between. CDR3 size: 12 residues. The CDR3 nucleotides are TGTGCCAGCAAGGGCAATGGTGAAAAACTGTTTTTT. Protein sequence: CASKGNGEKLFF.

The genes are TRBV6-2 or TRBV6-3 and TRBJ1-1; possible D gene TRBD1, 6 bases. Germline-derived CDR1 and CDR2 are MNHEY and SVGEGT. The V end lost 2 bases, the J end lost 4 bases, and 11 bases lay between the germline ends. The CDR3 sequence is 14 residues long. CDR3: CASSYDIRGTEAFF. The CDR3 DNA follows: TGTGCCAGCAGTTACGACATCAGGGGCACTGAAGCTTTCTTT.

This chain uses TRBV27 with TRBJ1-5; a possible D gene is TRBD1 (6 bases). Germline V CDR1 and CDR2: MNHEY, SMNVEV (reference sequence). The CDR3 is 16 residues long. Deletions cut 6 bases from V and 6 bases from J, with 21 bases between. CDR3 DNA: TGTGCCAGCAGGAGTATCAGGGGTCCTCCCGGTCAGCCCCAGCATTTT. This encodes CASRSIRGPPGQPQHF.

This chain links TRBV19 with TRBJ2-3; TRBD1 or TRBD2 may be the D gene (5 bases each). CDR1 is LNHDA, CDR2 SQIVND, per germline (reference sequence). Trimming shortened V by 4 bases and J by 5 bases, and 16 bases separated the two germline ends. The CDR3 extends over 15 amino acids. CDR3 sequence: CASSTGPPVGDTQYF. The CDR3 coding sequence is TGTGCCAGTAGTACGGGACCGCCGGTCGGAGATACGCAGTATTTT.

The chain couples TRBV19 to TRBJ2-2; TRBD2 matches 8 bases. This CDR3 is built from 16 residues. Germline V CDR1 and CDR2: LNHDA, SQIVND (reference sequence). J gave up 4 bases and V 4 bases, and 8 bases lay outside the gene matches. The CDR3 protein is CASSTLVSGTTGELFF. The CDR3 DNA is TGTGCCAGTAGTACCCTTGTTAGCGGGACCACCGGGGAGCTGTTTTTT.

The chain carries TRBV18 and TRBJ1-6; D remains ambiguous. Germline V gene data show CDR1 as KGHSH and CDR2 as LQKENI. The CDR3 is made up of 13 amino acids. The V end was cut by 6 bases, the J end by 6 bases, with 9 bases between. CDR3 protein: CASSPRSNSPLHF. CDR3 coding DNA: TGTGCCAGCTCGCCAAGAAGTAATTCACCCCTCCACTTT. Using reference TRBV18 and TRBJ1-6 for the parts outside the CDR3, the full variable domain is NAGVMQNPRHLVRRRGQEARLRCSPMKGHSHVYWYRQLPEEGLKFMVYLQKENIIDESGMPKERFSAEFPKEGPSILRIQQVVRGDSAAYFCASSPRSNSPLHFGNGTRLTVT.

The CDR3 is CASSSTWMGEKLFF. In nucleotides, the CDR3 is TGTGCCAGCAGCTCGACATGGATGGGTGAAAAACTGTTTTTT. The gene calls are TRBV27 and TRBJ1-4, with D uncertain. CDR3 length: 14 amino acids. Germline CDR1 is MNHEY and CDR2 is SMNVEV (reference sequence). V was trimmed by 6 bases and J by 7 bases, leaving 15 bases between them.

Of note for this clone: This specimen includes other DNA sequences encoding the same CDR3. The rearrangement uses TRBV13 and TRBJ2-1; 13 bases are shared with TRBD2. The germline CDR1 and CDR2 sequences are PRHDT and FYEKMQ (reference sequence). CDR3 length: 15 amino acids. The trim removed 5 bases at V and 10 bases at J, leaving 8 bases unmatched. In nucleotides, the CDR3 is TGTGCCAGCAGCACCCGACTAGCGGGAGGATACGAGCAGTTCTTC. It is translated as CASSTRLAGGYEQFF.

This sequence joins TRBV5-4 and TRBJ2-3, with D hard to call. The CDR3 sequence is 13 residues long. V shed 3 bases and J shed 0 bases, with 5 bases lying between them. The germline gives CDR1 SGHNT, CDR2 YYREEE (reference sequence). Here the CDR3 reads CASSSDSTDTQYF. The CDR3, as DNA: TGTGCCAGCAGCTCAGACAGCACAGATACGCAGTATTTT.

V usage is TRBV7-2 and J usage is TRBJ2-1; 9 positions match TRBD2. The CDR3 contains 15 residues. Trimming took 6 bases from V and 6 from J; bases not matched to a gene: 9. CDR1 is SGHTA, CDR2 FQGNSA, per germline. The CDR3 protein is CASSPRTSAGNEQFF. In nucleotides, the CDR3 is TGTGCCAGCAGTCCAAGGACTAGCGCGGGCAATGAGCAGTTCTTC.

This sequence joins TRBV6-4 and TRBJ2-5; no clear D. CDR3 length equals 16 residues. The V end was cut by 4 bases, the J end by 1 base, with 16 bases between. Germline V lookup: CDR1 MRHNA, CDR2 SNTAGT. The CDR3 spells CASSGYLASTQETQYF. As DNA, the CDR3 is TGTGCCAGCAGTGGCTACCTCGCAAGTACCCAAGAGACCCAGTACTTC.

This clone appeared a single time. The chain recombines TRBV6-5 with TRBJ2-1; TRBD2 matches 9 bases. Per germline, CDR1 MNHEY and CDR2 SVGAGI. With V trimmed by 7 bases and J by 0 bases, 4 bases remained unmatched. The CDR3 sequence is 15 residues long. The CDR3 sequence: CASKSSGSSYNEQFF. In nucleotides, the CDR3 is TGTGCCAGCAAAAGTAGCGGGAGCTCCTACAATGAGCAGTTCTTC.

V gene TRBV12-3 or TRBV12-4 combines with J gene TRBJ2-7; 10 bases align to TRBD2. This CDR3 is built from 13 residues. Trimming at V came to 8 bases and at J to 6 bases, leaving 7 bases not matched to a gene. As DNA, the CDR3 is TGTGCCAGCCAGACTAGCGGGTTGGGCGAGCAGTACTTC. Amino acid sequence: CASQTSGLGEQYF.

This chain connects TRBV6-1 to TRBJ1-4, with D perhaps TRBD1 (5 bases). Trimming cost V 1 base and J 1 base, with 10 bases left between them. Germline V CDR1 and CDR2: MNHNS, SASEGT. This CDR3 has 16 residues. The CDR3 sequence is CASSEGTPQTNEKLFF. The CDR3 coding sequence is TGTGCCAGCAGTGAAGGGACACCACAAACTAATGAAAAACTGTTTTTT.

The J gene is TRBJ1-1, the V gene TRBV10-3, with a weak D call TRBD1 (6 bases). CDR1 ENHRY and CDR2 SYGVKD come from the germline V gene. The CDR3 loop spans 13 amino acids. V dropped 6 bases and J dropped 3 bases, with 11 bases sitting between them. The CDR3 loop reads CAISGRGDTEAFF. In nucleotides, the CDR3 is TGTGCCATCAGCGGCAGGGGAGACACTGAAGCTTTCTTT.

Only one count was recorded for this clone. The V and J genes are TRBV20-1 and TRBJ2-7, with D possibly TRBD1 on 6 matching bases. CDR3 size: 11 residues. Trimming removed 7 bases at V and 4 bases at J, with 11 bases between. Per germline, CDR1 DFQATT and CDR2 SNEGSKA (reference sequence). CDR3 loop: CSVRGMYEQYF. Here the CDR3 DNA reads TGCAGTGTCAGGGGTATGTACGAGCAGTACTTC.

The chain combines TRBV5-1 with TRBJ2-1, with D maybe TRBD1 (6 bases). This CDR3 comprises 14 residues. Germline CDR1 and CDR2: SGHRS and YFSETQ. The V and J ends lost 4 bases and 4 bases respectively, with 12 bases between them. The CDR3, as DNA: TGCGCCAGCAGCCGAGTGACAGGTTACAATGAGCAGTTCTTC. Protein: CASSRVTGYNEQFF.

V gene TRBV16 combines with J gene TRBJ1-5; no clear D gene. From germline, CDR1 is KGHSY and CDR2 FQNENV. The CDR3 consists of 14 residues. The V and J ends lost 7 bases and 1 base respectively, with 11 bases between them. The DNA of the CDR3 is TGTGCCAGCACTTTCGGAGGAAGCAATCAGCCCCAGCATTTT. Its protein product is CASTFGGSNQPQHF. The full variable domain, with the rest looked up from reference TRBV16 and TRBJ1-5, is GEEVAQTPKHLVRGEGQKAKLYCAPIKGHSYVFWYQQVLKNEFKFLISFQNENVFDETGMPKERFSAKCLPNSPCSLEIQATKLEDSAVYFCASTFGGSNQPQHFGDGTRLSIL.

The chain has TRBV5-5 and TRBJ1-5; D remains unclear. Germline values: CDR1 SGHKS, CDR2 YYEKEE (reference sequence). The CDR3 runs to 15 residues. With 4 bases removed from V and 0 bases from J, the gap between germline ends came to 11 bases. The DNA for the CDR3 is TGTGCCAGCAGCCAACAGAGTGTTAGCAATCAGCCCCAGCATTTT. Its translation is CASSQQSVSNQPQHF.

This chain links TRBV5-1 with TRBJ2-1, with D maybe TRBD1 (6 bases). The CDR3 extends over 16 amino acids. The germline gives CDR1 SGHRS, CDR2 YFSETQ. With 0 bases removed from V and 9 bases from J, the gap between germline ends came to 19 bases. DNA of the CDR3: TGCGCCAGCAGCTTGGCGTGGGGGCCCTCGGGGCGTGAGCAGTTCTTC. It specifies CASSLAWGPSGREQFF.

The CDR3 DNA follows: TGTGCCACCCTTGCGGAGGGGGGACCTAACTATGGCTACACCTTC. Amino acids: CATLAEGGPNYGYTF. This chain connects TRBV6-5 to TRBJ1-2; weak D call: TRBD1 (6 bases). CDR3 length equals 15 residues. Germline CDR1 is MNHEY and CDR2 is SVGAGI. Trimming took 10 bases from V and 0 from J, leaving 18 bases between them.

The rearrangement uses TRBV6-6 and TRBJ2-1; TRBD1 or TRBD2 may be the D gene (6 bases each). The CDR3 extends over 16 amino acids. V dropped 9 bases and J dropped 0 bases, with 18 bases sitting between them. The germline CDR1 and CDR2 sequences are MNHNY and SVGAGI (reference sequence). The CDR3 sequence is CASTLGGQGSYNEQFF. In DNA form, the CDR3 reads TGTGCCAGTACTTTAGGGGGGCAGGGCTCCTACAATGAGCAGTTCTTC.

In its sample, this clone was seen once. V and J are TRBV6-5 and TRBJ1-1; possible D gene TRBD1, 6 bases. Germline values: CDR1 MNHEY, CDR2 SVGAGI. The ends were cut back, 5 bases at V and 1 base at J, with 14 bases in the middle. CDR3 length: 15 amino acids. The CDR3 reads CASSRVPGANTEAFF. For the CDR3, the DNA is TGTGCCAGCAGTCGCGTGCCGGGGGCGAACACTGAAGCTTTCTTT.